The TCR beta chain under discussion was sequenced for a study of shared clonotypes between healthy human individuals. Study outcomes and limitations: Rarefaction indicated that sorted-subset sequencing remained incomplete although depth was large.

Every donor, a Caucasian adult, lived in Nashville, Tennessee. The study separated CD4+ cells into CD45RA+ naive and CD45RA-negative memory subsets. Original data processing: There were no quality scores in the junction-only immunoSEQ sequences, so filtering differed. Sequencing was performed with immunoSEQ multiplex PCR; in TCRdb, only in-frame clones are kept and a portion is missing. That table is the source of V, J and clone size, and D and trimming were worked out from the DNA. The table records 2,500,000 or so clones, 85% to 95% of them present only once. This CDR3 spans 14 amino acids. Trimming shortened V by 6 bases and J by 8 bases, and 19 bases separated the two germline ends. Germline V CDR1 and CDR2: MNHEY, SVGAGI. Turning to this clone: Its specificity is not known.

What was sequenced was naive CD4+ T cells from PBMCs. Subset described: CD45RA+ positively selected. This TCR derives from a man aged 18 to 30 in good health. Some clones in this sample may be carry-over from other donors' samples. This chain connects TRBV6-5 to TRBJ1-2; D not certain. The CDR3 is CASSPSPGSGGYTF. The CDR3 DNA follows: TGTGCCAGCAGCCCCAGCCCCGGCAGTGGGGGCTACACCTTC.